This T cell receptor (beta chain) was sequenced for a study of early T cells in non-severe SARS-CoV-2 infection. This CDR3 region has 15 residues. From germline, CDR1 is SEHNR and CDR2 FQNEAQ (reference sequence). The ends were cut back, 4 bases at V and 1 base at J, with 14 bases in the middle. TCRdb independently ran MiXCR on the 5' RACE reads; one entry per CDR3 protein. The sample holds approximately 100,000 distinct CDR3 sequences, 16% seen once. This clonotype was picked up a small number of times. Specimen: whole blood. This chain joins TRBV7-9 and TRBJ2-7; no clear D gene. The source is an adult who was a healthcare worker with PCR-confirmed SARS-CoV-2 infection or an uninfected control (not recorded which). As DNA, the CDR3 is TGTGCCAGCAGCTCTCTTTCAGGACCTTCCTACGAGCAGTACTTC. Translating it yields CASSSLSGPSYEQYF.